This T cell receptor beta chain was recovered during a study of blood T cell repertoires in COVID-19. The overall study: The United States, Italy and Spain were the sources of the acute and convalescent COVID-19 samples.

This clone was picked up a small number of times. This table comes from immunoSEQ multiplex PCR, and its TCRdb copy is limited to in-frame clones, with some not included. This table has more than 55,000 clones, approximately 90% appearing once. This receptor was obtained from a woman older than 75 with acute or convalescent COVID-19. The sample taken for sequencing was peripheral blood.

The CDR3 coding sequence is TGTGCCAGCTCCGGAGGCAGGGAAGCTTTCTTT. Translating gives CASSGGREAFF. The gene calls are TRBV18 and TRBJ1-1, with unresolved D. V was pared by 6 bases and J by 8 bases, with 10 bases between. Germline loops: CDR1 KGHSH, CDR2 LQKENI. This CDR3 has 11 residues.